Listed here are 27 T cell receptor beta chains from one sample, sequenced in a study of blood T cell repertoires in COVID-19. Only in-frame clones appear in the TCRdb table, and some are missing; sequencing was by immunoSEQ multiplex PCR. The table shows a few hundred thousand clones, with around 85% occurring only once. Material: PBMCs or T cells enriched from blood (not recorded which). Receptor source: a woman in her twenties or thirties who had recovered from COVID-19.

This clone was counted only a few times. CDR3 loop: CASSLLPNQPQHF. The CDR3 nucleotides read TGTGCCAGCAGCCTCCTCCCTAATCAGCCCCAGCATTTT. The chain carries TRBV28 and TRBJ1-5, with unresolved D. The CDR3 sequence is 13 residues long. Germline-derived CDR1 and CDR2 are MDHEN and SYDVKM. V was shortened by 6 bases and J by 4 bases, with 10 bases between the two germline ends.

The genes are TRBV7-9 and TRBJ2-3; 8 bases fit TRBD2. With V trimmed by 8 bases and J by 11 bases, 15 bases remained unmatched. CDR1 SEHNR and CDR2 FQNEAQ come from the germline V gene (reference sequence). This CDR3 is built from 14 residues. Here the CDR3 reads CASPPRSGVVEQYF. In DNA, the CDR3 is TGTGCCAGCCCCCCCCGTAGCGGGGTAGTGGAGCAGTATTTT. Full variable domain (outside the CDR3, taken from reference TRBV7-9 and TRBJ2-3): DTGVSQNPRHKITKRGQNVTFRCDPISEHNRLYWYRQTLGQGPEFLTYFQNEAQLEKSRLLSDRFSAERPKGSFSTLEIQRTEQGDSAMYLCASPPRSGVVEQYFGPGTRLTVL.

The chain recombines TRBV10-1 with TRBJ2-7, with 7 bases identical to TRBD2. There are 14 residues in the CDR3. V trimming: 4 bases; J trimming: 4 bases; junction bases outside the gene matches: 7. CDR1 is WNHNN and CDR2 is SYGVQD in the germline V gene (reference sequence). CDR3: CASSANPRGYEQYF. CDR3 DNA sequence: TGCGCCAGCAGTGCGAATCCGCGGGGGTACGAGCAGTACTTC.

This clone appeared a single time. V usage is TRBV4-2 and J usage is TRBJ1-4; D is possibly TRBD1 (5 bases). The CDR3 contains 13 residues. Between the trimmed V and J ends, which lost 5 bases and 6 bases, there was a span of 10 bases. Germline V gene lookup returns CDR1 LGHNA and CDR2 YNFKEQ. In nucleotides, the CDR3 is TGTGCCAGCAGCTGGGGGGAAGATGAAAAACTGTTTTTT. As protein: CASSWGEDEKLFF.

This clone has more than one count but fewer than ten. In DNA, the CDR3 is TGTGCCAGCAATACTAGCGGGTCCCCGGGCAGCGAGCAGTTCTTC. Amino acids: CASNTSGSPGSEQFF. This sequence joins TRBV11-3 and TRBJ2-1, with 9 positions matching TRBD2. CDR3 length equals 15 residues. From germline, CDR1 is SGHNT and CDR2 YENEEA. With V trimmed by 7 bases and J by 10 bases, 14 bases remained unmatched.

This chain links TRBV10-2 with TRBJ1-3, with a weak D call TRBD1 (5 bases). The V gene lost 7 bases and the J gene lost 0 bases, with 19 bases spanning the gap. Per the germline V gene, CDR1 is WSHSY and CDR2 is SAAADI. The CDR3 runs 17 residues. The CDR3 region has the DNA TGCGCCAGCACTCACAACCCGACAGTGACCTCTGGAAACACCATATATTTT. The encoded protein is CASTHNPTVTSGNTIYF.

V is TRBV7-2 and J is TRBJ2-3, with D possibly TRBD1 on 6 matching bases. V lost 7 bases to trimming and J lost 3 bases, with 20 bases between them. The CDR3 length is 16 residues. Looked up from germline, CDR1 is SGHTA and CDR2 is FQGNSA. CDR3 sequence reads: CASTLLGAVVTDTQYF. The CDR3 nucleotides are TGTGCCAGCACCCTCTTGGGGGCTGTGGTGACAGATACGCAGTATTTT.

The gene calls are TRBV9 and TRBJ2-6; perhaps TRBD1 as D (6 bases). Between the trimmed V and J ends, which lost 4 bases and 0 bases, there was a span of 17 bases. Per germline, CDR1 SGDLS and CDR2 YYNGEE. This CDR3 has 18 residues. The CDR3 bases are TGTGCCAGCAGCATCTACAGGGTCCCGAGCTCTGGGGCCAACGTCCTGACTTTC. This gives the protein CASSIYRVPSSGANVLTF.

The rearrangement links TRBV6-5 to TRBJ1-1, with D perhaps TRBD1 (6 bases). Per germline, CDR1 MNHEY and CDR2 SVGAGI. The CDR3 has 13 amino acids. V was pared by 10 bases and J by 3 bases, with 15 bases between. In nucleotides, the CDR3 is TGTGCCACCACAGGGAATGAGTACACTGAAGCTTTCTTT. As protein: CATTGNEYTEAFF.

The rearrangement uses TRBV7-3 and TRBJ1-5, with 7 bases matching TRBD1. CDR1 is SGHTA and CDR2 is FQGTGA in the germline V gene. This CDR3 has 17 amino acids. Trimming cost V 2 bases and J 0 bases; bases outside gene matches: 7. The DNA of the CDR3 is TGTGCCAGCAGCTTACGTGACAGGGCTTATAGCAATCAGCCCCAGCATTTT. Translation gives CASSLRDRAYSNQPQHF.

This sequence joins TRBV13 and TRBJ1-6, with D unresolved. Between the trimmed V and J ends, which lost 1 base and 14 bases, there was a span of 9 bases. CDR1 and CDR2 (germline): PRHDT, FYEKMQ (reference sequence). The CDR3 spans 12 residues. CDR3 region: CASSLAEGTLHF. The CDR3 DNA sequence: TGTGCCAGCAGCTTAGCAGAGGGAACCCTCCACTTT.

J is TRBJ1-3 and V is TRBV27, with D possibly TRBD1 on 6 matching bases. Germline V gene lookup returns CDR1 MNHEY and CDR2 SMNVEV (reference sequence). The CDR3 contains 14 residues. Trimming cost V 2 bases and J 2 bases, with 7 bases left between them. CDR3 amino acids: CASSLTGPGNTIYF. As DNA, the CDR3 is TGTGCCAGCAGTTTAACAGGGCCTGGAAACACCATATATTTT.

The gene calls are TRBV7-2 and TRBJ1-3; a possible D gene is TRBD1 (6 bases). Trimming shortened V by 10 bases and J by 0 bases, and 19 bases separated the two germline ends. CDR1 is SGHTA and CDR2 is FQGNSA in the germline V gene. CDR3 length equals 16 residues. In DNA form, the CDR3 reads TGTGCCACCCATGGGGCAGGGGATCACTCTGGAAACACCATATATTTT. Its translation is CATHGAGDHSGNTIYF. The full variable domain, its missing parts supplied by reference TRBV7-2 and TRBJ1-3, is GAGVSQSPSNKVTEKGKDVELRCDPISGHTALYWYRQSLGQGLEFLIYFQGNSAPDKSGLPSDRFSAERTGGSVSTLTIQRTQQEDSAVYLCATHGAGDHSGNTIYFGEGSWLTVV.

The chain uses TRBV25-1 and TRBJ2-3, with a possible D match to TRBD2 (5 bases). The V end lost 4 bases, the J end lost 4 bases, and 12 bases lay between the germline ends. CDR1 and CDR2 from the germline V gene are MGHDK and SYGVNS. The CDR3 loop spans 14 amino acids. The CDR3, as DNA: TGTGCCAGCAGTGTTTCGGGGTCCGCAGATACGCAGTATTTT. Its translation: CASSVSGSADTQYF.

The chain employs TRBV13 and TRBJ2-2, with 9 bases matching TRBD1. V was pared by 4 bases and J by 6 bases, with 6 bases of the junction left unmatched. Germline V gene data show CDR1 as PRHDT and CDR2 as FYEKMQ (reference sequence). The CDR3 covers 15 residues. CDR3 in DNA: TGTGCCAGCAGCTCTAGGACAGGGGTAGCCGGGGAGCTGTTTTTT. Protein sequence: CASSSRTGVAGELFF. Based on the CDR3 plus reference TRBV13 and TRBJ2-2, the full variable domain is AAGVIQSPRHLIKEKRETATLKCYPIPRHDTVYWYQQGPGQDPQFLISFYEKMQSDKGSIPDRFSAQQFSDYHSELNMSSLELGDSALYFCASSSRTGVAGELFFGEGSRLTVL.

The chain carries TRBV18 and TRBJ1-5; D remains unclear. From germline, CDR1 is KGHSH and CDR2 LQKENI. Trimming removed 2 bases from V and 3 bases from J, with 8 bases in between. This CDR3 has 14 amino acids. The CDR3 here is CASSPMVVNQPQHF. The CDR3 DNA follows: TGTGCCAGCTCACCAATGGTAGTCAATCAGCCCCAGCATTTT.

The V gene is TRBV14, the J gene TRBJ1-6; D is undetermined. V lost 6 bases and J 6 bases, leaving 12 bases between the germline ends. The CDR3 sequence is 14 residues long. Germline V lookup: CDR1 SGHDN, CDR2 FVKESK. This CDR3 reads CASRPLSSNSPLHF. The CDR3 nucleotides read TGTGCCAGCAGGCCGCTGAGTTCTAATTCACCCCTCCACTTT.

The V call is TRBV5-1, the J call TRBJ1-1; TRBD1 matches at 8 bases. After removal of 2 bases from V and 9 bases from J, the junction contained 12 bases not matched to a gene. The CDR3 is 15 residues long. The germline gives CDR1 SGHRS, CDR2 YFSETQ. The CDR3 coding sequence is TGCGCCAGCAGCTTAGCATTAGGACAGGGTGAGAAAGCTTTCTTT. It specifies CASSLALGQGEKAFF.

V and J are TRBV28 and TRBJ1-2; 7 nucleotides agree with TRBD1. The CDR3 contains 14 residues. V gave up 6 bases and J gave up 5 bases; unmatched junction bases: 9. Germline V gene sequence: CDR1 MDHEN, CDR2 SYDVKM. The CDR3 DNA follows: TGTGCCAGCAGCCCGCCACAGGGGCCATATGGCTACACCTTC. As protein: CASSPPQGPYGYTF.

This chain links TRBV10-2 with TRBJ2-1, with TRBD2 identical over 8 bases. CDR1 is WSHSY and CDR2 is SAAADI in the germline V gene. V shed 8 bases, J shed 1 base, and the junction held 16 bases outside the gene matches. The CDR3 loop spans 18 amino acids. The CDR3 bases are TGCGCCAGCGCGACCGGCCTAGCGGGCCTTTTTTCCTACAATGAGCAGTTCTTC. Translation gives CASATGLAGLFSYNEQFF.

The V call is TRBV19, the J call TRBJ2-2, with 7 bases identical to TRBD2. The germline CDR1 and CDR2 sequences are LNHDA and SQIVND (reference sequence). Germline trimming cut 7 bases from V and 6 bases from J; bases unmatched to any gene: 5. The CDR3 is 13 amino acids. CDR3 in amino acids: CASMGGLAGELFF. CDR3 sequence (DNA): TGTGCCAGTATGGGAGGGTTAGCCGGGGAGCTGTTTTTT.

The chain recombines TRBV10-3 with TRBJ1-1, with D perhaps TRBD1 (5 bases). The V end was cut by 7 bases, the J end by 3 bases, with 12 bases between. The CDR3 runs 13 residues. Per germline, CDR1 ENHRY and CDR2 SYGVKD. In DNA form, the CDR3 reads TGTGCCATCAATAGGGGATGGGACACTGAAGCTTTCTTT. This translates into CAINRGWDTEAFF.

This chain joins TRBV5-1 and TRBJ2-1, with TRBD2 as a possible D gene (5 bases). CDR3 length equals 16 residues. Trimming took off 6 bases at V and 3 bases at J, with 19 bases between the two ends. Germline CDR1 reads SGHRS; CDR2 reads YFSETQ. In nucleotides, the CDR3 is TGCGCCAGCAACGGCGTAAGAGGGAGAAACTACAATGAGCAGTTCTTC. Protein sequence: CASNGVRGRNYNEQFF.

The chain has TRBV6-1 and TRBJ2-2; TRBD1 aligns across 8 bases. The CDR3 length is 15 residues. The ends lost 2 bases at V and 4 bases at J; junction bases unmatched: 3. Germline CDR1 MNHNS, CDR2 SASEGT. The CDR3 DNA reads TGTGCCAGCAGTGAACGGACAGGGTTCACCGGGGAGCTGTTTTTT. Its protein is CASSERTGFTGELFF.

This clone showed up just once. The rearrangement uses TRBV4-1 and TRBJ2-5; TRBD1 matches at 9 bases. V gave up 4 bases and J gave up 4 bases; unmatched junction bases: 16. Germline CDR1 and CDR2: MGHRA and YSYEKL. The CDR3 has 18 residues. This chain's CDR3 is CASSPNRDRAVQRETQYF. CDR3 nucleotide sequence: TGCGCCAGCAGCCCCAACCGGGACAGGGCTGTACAAAGAGAGACCCAGTACTTC.

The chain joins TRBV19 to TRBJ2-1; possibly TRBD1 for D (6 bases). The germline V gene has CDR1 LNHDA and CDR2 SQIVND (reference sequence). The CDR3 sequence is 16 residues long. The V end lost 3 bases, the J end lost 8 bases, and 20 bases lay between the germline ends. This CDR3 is CASSIATGTVIDEQFF. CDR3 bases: TGTGCCAGTAGTATTGCGACAGGCACCGTTATCGATGAGCAGTTCTTC.

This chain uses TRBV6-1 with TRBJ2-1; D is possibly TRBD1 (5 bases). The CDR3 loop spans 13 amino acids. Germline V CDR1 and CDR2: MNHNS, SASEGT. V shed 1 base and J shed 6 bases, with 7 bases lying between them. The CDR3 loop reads CASSEVGVNEQFF. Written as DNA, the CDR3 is TGTGCCAGCAGTGAAGTAGGGGTCAATGAGCAGTTCTTC.